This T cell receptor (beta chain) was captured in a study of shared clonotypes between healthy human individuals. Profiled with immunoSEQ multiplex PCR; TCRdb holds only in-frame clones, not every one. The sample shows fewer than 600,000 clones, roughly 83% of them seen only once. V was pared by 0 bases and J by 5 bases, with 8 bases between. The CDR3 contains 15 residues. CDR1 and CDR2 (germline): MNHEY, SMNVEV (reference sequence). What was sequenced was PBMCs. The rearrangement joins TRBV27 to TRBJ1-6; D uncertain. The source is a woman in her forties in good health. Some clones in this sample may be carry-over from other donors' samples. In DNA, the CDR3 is TGTGCCAGCAGTTTATCCGGGAGCAATAATTCACCCCTCCACTTT. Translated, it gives CASSLSGSNNSPLHF.